A selection of T cell receptor beta chains follows, all from one sample in a study of CD8+CD57+ T cells in acquired aplastic anemia. MiXCR was run by TCRdb on the reads, yielding one entry per CDR3 protein. The table has some 120,000 distinct CDR3 sequences, 58% seen once. The source material was sorted CD4+, CD8+, or CD8+CD57+ T cells (not recorded which) from PBMCs. These receptors were collected from a human donor with aplastic anemia. The CDR3 runs from the conserved cysteine through the conserved F or W. Each record gives: V gene, J gene, clone size, D gene, CDR3 DNA, CDR3 protein. The D gene is left open where the match is weak. Clone size, where shown, is once, few, many, or a class for clones that have expanded.

TRBV7-3	TRBJ2-1	NA	NA	TGTGCCAGCAGCTTAAGCAGGCATGAGCAGTTCTTC	CASSLSRHEQFF
TRBV3-1	TRBJ2-1	NA	NA	TGTGCCAGCTCATCGGGAACTTCAACAAGCAATGAGCAGTTCTTC	CASSSGTSTSNEQFF
TRBV27	TRBJ2-1	once	TRBD2	TGTGCCAGCAGTTTCGGGACTAGCGGAGATCGCAATGAGCAGTTCTTC	CASSFGTSGDRNEQFF
TRBV10-2	TRBJ1-1	NA	NA	TGCGCCAGCAGTGAGTCAGGGGGGAACACTGAAGCTTTCTTT	CASSESGGNTEAFF
TRBV7-9	TRBJ2-7	few	NA	TGTGCCAGCAGCGCCGTGGGCGAGCAGTACTTC	CASSAVGEQYF
TRBV20-1	TRBJ2-1	NA	TRBD2	TGCAGTGTCCATCTGAAGCCTAGCGGGCGGGGGCAGTTCTTC	CSVHLKPSGRGQFF
TRBV11-1	TRBJ2-7	NA	NA	TGTGCCAGCAGCTTAGAGGGAGAGGCAGCCTACGAGCAGTACTTC	CASSLEGEAAYEQYF
TRBV7-3	TRBJ2-7	many	TRBD2	TGTGCCAGCAGCCCATTTGCTCGGGGGGGCGAGCAGTACTTC	CASSPFARGGEQYF
TRBV24-1	TRBJ1-1	NA	NA	TGTGCCCCCAGGAAACAGGACAGAAAGGACACTGAAGCTTTCTTT	CAPRKQDRKDTEAFF
TRBV24-1	TRBJ2-3	NA	NA	TGTGCCACCAGTGATTCAGGGTATACGCAGTATTTT	CATSDSGYTQYF
TRBV6-4	TRBJ1-6	NA	NA	TGTGCCAGCAGTCCACAGGGTGTAGTGAATTCACCCCTCCACTTT	CASSPQGVVNSPLHF
TRBV20-1	TRBJ2-5	many	NA	TGCAGTGCGTCGACAGTGGGCCGAAAGACCCAGTACTTC	CSASTVGRKTQYF
TRBV5-8	TRBJ1-6	NA	NA	TGTGCCAGCAGCCGGGGGCAGGGTAACTCACCCCTCCACTTT	CASSRGQGNSPLHF
TRBV7-7	TRBJ2-1	NA	NA	TGTGCCAGCAGCTCGACAGGTCCGGGGGAGCAGTTCTTC	CASSSTGPGEQFF
TRBV2	TRBJ1-6	NA	NA	TGTGCCAGCAGTGAGACACGCCTGGATAATTCACCCCTCCACTTT	CASSETRLDNSPLHF
TRBV20-1	TRBJ2-3	NA	TRBD2	TGCAGTGCGGGGGGAGGGGCAAGCACAGATACGCAGTATTTT	CSAGGGASTDTQYF
TRBV7-6	TRBJ1-4	NA	NA	TGTGCCAGCAGCGTCGACCGGAATGAAAAACTGTTTTTT	CASSVDRNEKLFF
TRBV7-2	TRBJ2-5	once	TRBD2	TGTGCCAGCAGCTTGCAGCGGGGGGGCGGAGAGACCCAGTACTTC	CASSLQRGGGETQYF
TRBV7-9	TRBJ2-7	many	NA	TGTGCCAGCAGCTTAGTTGGCGGGGCCTACGAGCAGTACTTC	CASSLVGGAYEQYF
TRBV6-5	TRBJ2-3	NA	NA	TGTGCCAGCAGTTACTCGAAGGAGGGGAGTGCAGATACGCAGTATTTT	CASSYSKEGSADTQYF
TRBV12-3/TRBV12-4	TRBJ2-7	NA	TRBD1	TGTGCCAGCATGGGACAGTCGTACGAGCAGTACTTC	CASMGQSYEQYF
TRBV29-1	TRBJ1-1	NA	NA	TGCAGCGTCCCCGGGGCGGGTATGGCCACTGAAGCTTTCTTT	CSVPGAGMATEAFF
TRBV5-4	TRBJ1-6	NA	TRBD1	TGTGCCAGCAGCTTGCGGTTTCGTATGGACAGGGGTGATTCACCCCTCCACTTT	CASSLRFRMDRGDSPLHF
TRBV7-9	TRBJ2-7	NA	TRBD1	TGTGCCAGCAGCGGGGGACAGATCTCCTACGAGCAGTACTTC	CASSGGQISYEQYF
TRBV15	TRBJ1-1	few	TRBD1	TGTGCCACCGGATCCACGCGGACAGGGCAACGAACTGAAGCTTTCTTT	CATGSTRTGQRTEAFF
TRBV2	TRBJ1-1	NA	NA	TGTGCCAGCAATGAGTTCACTGAAGCTTTCTTT	CASNEFTEAFF
TRBV2	TRBJ1-1	once	NA	TGTGCCAGCAGTAGCCGGGACACGAACACTGAAGCTTTCTTT	CASSSRDTNTEAFF
TRBV7-2	TRBJ1-1	NA	TRBD1	TGCGCCAGCAGCCAAGTAATGGTCAGGGGGCTCGCGGCTGAAGCTTTCTTT	CASSQVMVRGLAAEAFF
TRBV19	TRBJ2-1	once	NA	TGTGCCAGTAGTATAGGAGGGGGTGGGCAGTTCTTC	CASSIGGGGQFF
TRBV5-6	TRBJ2-3	few	NA	TGTGCCAGCAGCTTGGTAGGTACGCAGTATTTT	CASSLVGTQYF